This TCR beta chain was obtained from a study of T cells in Graves' hyperthyroidism and ophthalmopathy. The study's findings and limits: Researchers found most expanded thyroid clonotypes above 0.001 in blood as well.

A word on this clonotype: The antigen remains unidentified.

Researchers took RNA transcripts and amplified the TCR beta CDR3 regions from them. Researchers ran a first-round RT-PCR on the TCR CDR3 using the HTBI primer set. MiXCR was run by TCRdb on the multiplex PCR reads, yielding one entry per CDR3 protein. This table holds hundreds of thousands of distinct CDR3 sequences, 11% to 15% found once. The CDR3 sequence is 17 residues long. Germline V gene sequence: CDR1 MGHDK, CDR2 SYGVNS. J was trimmed by 6 bases and V by 5 bases; bases with no gene match: 14. This chain connects TRBV25-1 to TRBJ2-3; 10 bases agree with TRBD2. The sample consisted of blood. The origin of this receptor is a woman between 18 and 29 years old with Graves' hyperthyroidism. The CDR3 protein is CASSPRGLAGDVDTQYF. In DNA form, the CDR3 reads TGTGCCAGCAGTCCTCGGGGGCTAGCGGGGGATGTGGATACGCAGTATTTT.